The sequence of this T cell receptor beta chain was determined in a study of blood T cell repertoires in COVID-19 (dated by TCRdb to 2018 to 2021). For the study in its entirety: Samples covering the acute and convalescent phases of COVID-19 were provided by collaborators in the United States, Italy and Spain. The repertoires were released in a freely available public database meant as a resource for research on the immune response to SARS-CoV-2. Where available, HLA class I and class II types were taken from metadata supplied by the sample provider and were not determined by assay-based typing. Samples were obtained from the ongoing ImmuneRACE study (first 160 participants) and from over a thousand subjects provided by 6 global collaborators. Deeply sampled blood TCRbeta repertoires from subjects exposed to, actively infected with, or recovered from COVID-19 were included in the dataset. A de-identified subject ID, COVID-19 status, age in years and sex were almost always included in the sample metadata. The material from the prospective study consisted of cDNA or gDNA derived from T cells, B-cell-depleted T cells, or PBMCs. Overall results and qualifications from the work: How much clinical and demographic metadata was included differed by source and by participant, and the metadata was provided uncurated.

Collaborating institutions collected whole blood in K2EDTA tubes following their own protocols. For TCRbeta analysis, collaborators shipped samples as frozen whole blood, isolated PBMCs, or DNA extracted from either of those sample types. The CDR3, from cysteine to phenylalanine, totals 14 residues. Of the read, only the CDR3 DNA is kept; its 42 bases are in frame from base 1. Trimming accounts for 5 bases at V and 5 bases at J, while the number of junction bases matched to no gene is 6. The germline V gene supplies CDR1 SGHDN and CDR2 FVKESK. TCRbeta CDR3 regions were amplified from genomic DNA using the immunoSEQ Assay, a bias-controlled multiplex PCR. Per the source publication's procedure: Nucleated cell counts per sample were estimated from amplification of reference gene primers within the assay. Sequence reads were collapsed and filtered to measure the absolute abundance of every unique TCRbeta CDR3 rearrangement. For each sample, productive Simpson clonality was calculated by taking the square root of Simpson's diversity index across productive rearrangements. TCRdb provides this immuneACCESS table in a form limited to in-frame rearrangements. Some clones are lacking; in checked studies, under half of them reflect an unresolved V gene, and why the rest are absent is not known. Clonal size and the V and J genes are those of that table, whereas D and trimming came from the DNA. This sample holds tens of thousands of clones; roughly 86% were observed only once. About 25% of the sample belongs to the ten largest clones.

A remark on this clone: Its antigen is unknown. No clone much larger than this one lies a single base away; base qualities are absent.

What was sequenced was peripheral blood. The chain is encoded by TRBV14 joined to TRBJ2-7, and TRBD1 aligns with 10 junction nucleotides. The TCR originated in a human donor in a cohort sampled during active COVID-19. The DNA sequence is given as TGTGCCAGCAGCTTGGACAGGGGGGCCCACGAGCAGTACTTC. It translates to CASSLDRGAHEQYF.